This T cell receptor beta chain was recorded in a study of sequential checkpoint blockade in melanoma. Treatment of the sample: randomized to nivolumab then ipilimumab (arm A) or the reverse (arm B). No patient had prior DNA-damaging chemotherapy. Sorted cells were live CD3+CD8+, lacking CD19 and CD56, from PBMCs. CDR1 and CDR2 from the germline V gene are MGHRA and YSYEKL. Trimming cost V 4 bases and J 4 bases, with 10 bases left between them. CDR3 length: 13 amino acids. Some clones are missing from TCRdb's copy, which holds only in-frame ones; the method was immunoSEQ multiplex PCR. The sample records tens of thousands of clones, approximately 88% being singletons.

The rearrangement links TRBV4-1 to TRBJ1-1; D remains ambiguous. Sequenced material: CD8+ T cells sorted from blood (inferred from file names), taken from a patient given nivolumab and ipilimumab in sequence. This receptor was identified in a human donor with melanoma. The CDR3 DNA follows: TGCGCCAGCAGCCCTCCCGGGGTCACTGAAGCTTTCTTT. Amino acids: CASSPPGVTEAFF.